The entry below gives a single T cell receptor beta chain sequence along with its context. Germline V gene data show CDR1 as SGHNT and CDR2 as YYREEE (reference sequence). The junction had 7 bases not matched to a gene; V was cut back by 3 bases and J by 13 bases. This CDR3 has 13 residues. Method: immunoSEQ multiplex PCR; TCRdb's copy keeps in-frame clones and lacks some. The data hold roughly 29,000 clones, with approximately 84% observed a single time. This entry comes from a study of T cells in localized non-small cell lung cancer. The input for sequencing was peripheral blood mononuclear cells, taken before any cancer treatment. The receptor comes from a man aged 35 to 69 with stage III lung adenocarcinoma. The rearrangement joins TRBV5-4 to TRBJ2-6, with 7 bases that match TRBD1. The CDR3 here is CASSSTGVRVLTF. The CDR3 region has the DNA TGTGCCAGCAGCTCTACAGGGGTTAGGGTCCTGACTTTC.